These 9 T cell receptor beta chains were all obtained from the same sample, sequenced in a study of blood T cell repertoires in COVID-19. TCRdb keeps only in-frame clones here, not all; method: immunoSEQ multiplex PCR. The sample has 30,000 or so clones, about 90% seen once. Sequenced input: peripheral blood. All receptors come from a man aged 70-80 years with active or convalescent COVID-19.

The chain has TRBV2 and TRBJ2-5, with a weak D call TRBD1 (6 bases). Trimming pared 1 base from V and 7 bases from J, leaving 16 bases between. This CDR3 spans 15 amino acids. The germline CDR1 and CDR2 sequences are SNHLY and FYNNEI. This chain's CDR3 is CASSEGNRAWATQYF. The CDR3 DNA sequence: TGTGCCAGCAGTGAAGGGAACAGGGCCTGGGCGACCCAGTACTTC.

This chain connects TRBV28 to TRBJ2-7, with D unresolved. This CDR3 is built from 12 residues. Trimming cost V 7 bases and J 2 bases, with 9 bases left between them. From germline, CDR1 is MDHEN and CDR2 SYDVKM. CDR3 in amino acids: CASTGSAYEQYF. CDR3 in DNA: TGTGCCAGCACGGGTTCGGCCTACGAGCAGTACTTC. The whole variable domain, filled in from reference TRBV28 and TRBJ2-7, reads DVKVTQSSRYLVKRTGEKVFLECVQDMDHENMFWYRQDPGLGLRLIYFSYDVKMKEKGDIPEGYSVSREKKERFSLILESASTNQTSMYLCASTGSAYEQYFGPGTRLTVT.

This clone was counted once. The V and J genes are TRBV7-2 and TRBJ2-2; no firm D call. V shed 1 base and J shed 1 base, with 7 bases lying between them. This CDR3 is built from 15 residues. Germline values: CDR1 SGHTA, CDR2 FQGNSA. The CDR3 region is CASSLDAQNTGELFF. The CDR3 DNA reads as TGTGCCAGCAGCTTAGATGCACAGAACACCGGGGAGCTGTTTTTT.

The CDR3 loop is CASSWGGNNYGYTF. In nucleotides, the CDR3 is TGTGCCAGCAGCTGGGGGGGGAATAACTATGGCTACACCTTC. This chain links TRBV3-1 (or the pseudogene TRBV3-2) with TRBJ1-2, with D possibly TRBD1 on 5 matching bases. V lost 5 bases, J lost 1 base, and 11 bases lay in between. Germline-derived CDR1 and CDR2 are LGHDT and YNNKEL (reference sequence). This CDR3 spans 14 amino acids.

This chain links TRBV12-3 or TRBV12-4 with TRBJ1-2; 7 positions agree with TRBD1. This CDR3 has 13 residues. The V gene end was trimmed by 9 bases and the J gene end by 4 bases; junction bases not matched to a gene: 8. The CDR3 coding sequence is TGTGCCAGTACAGGGGAACCGATCTATGGCTACACCTTC. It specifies CASTGEPIYGYTF.

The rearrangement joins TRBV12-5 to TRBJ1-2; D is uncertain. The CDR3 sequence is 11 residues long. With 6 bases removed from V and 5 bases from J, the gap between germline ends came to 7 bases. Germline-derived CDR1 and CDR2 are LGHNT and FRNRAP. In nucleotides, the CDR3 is TGTGCTAGTGGCGCCTATTATGGCTACACCTTC. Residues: CASGAYYGYTF.

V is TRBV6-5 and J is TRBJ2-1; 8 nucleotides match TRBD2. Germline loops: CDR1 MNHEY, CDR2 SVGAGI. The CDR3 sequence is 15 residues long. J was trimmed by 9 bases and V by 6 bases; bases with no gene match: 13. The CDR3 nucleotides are TGTGCCAGCAGCCCCAGGACCGGGAGGGCCAGTGAGCAGTTCTTC. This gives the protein CASSPRTGRASEQFF.

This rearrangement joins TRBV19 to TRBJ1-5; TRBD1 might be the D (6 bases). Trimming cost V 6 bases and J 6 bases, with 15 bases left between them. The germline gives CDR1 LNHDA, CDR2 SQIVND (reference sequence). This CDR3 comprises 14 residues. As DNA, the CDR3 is TGTGCCAGTAGGGACGGGGGGGCTGGTCAGCCCCAGCATTTT. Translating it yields CASRDGGAGQPQHF.

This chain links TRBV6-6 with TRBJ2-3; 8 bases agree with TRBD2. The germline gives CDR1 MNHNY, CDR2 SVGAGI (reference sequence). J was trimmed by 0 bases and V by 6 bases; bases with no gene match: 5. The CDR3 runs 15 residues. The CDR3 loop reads CASSRGGSSTDTQYF. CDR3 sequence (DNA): TGTGCCAGCAGCCGGGGGGGTTCTAGCACAGATACGCAGTATTTT.